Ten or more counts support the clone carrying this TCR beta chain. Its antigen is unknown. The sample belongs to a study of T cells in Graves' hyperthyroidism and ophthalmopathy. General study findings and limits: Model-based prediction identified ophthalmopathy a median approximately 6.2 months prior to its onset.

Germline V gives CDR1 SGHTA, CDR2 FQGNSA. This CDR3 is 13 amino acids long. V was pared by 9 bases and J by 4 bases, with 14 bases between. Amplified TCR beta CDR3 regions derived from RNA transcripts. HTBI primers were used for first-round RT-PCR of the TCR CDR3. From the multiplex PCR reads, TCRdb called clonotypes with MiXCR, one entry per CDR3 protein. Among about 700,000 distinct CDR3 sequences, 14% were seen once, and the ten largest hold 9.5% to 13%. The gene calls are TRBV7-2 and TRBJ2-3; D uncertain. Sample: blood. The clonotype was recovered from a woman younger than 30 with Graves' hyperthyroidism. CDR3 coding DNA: TGTGCCAGTTCATCCGCCTTGGCAGATACGCAGTATTTT. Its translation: CASSSALADTQYF.